The rows below give T cell receptor beta chains drawn from one sample of a study of ipilimumab plus nivolumab after autologous stem cell transplantation. Clones were read by immunoSEQ multiplex PCR, and TCRdb kept only the in-frame ones, dropping some. The table lists 84,000 or so clones, nearly 85% of them singletons. The source material was PBMCs, sampled in a trial of ipilimumab plus nivolumab as post-transplant consolidation. The receptors come from a male donor with diffuse large B-cell lymphoma. CDR3s include the opening cysteine and the closing phenylalanine or tryptophan. Fields, in order: clone size, CDR3 length, V gene, J gene, D gene, CDR3 protein, CDR3 DNA. D genes are given only for firm matches. The size field is filled for only some rows; it gives once, few, many or a size class.

size: NA; length: 15; V: TRBV4-1; J: TRBJ2-7; D: TRBD2; CDR3: CASSQMWRGKHEQYF; DNA: TGCGCCAGCAGCCAAATGTGGCGGGGGAAGCACGAGCAGTACTTC
size: NA; length: 15; V: TRBV19; J: TRBJ1-1; D: TRBD1; CDR3: CASSIRDRGSTEAFF; DNA: TGTGCCAGTAGTATACGGGACAGGGGATCCACTGAAGCTTTCTTT
size: NA; length: 14; V: TRBV6-5; J: TRBJ1-6; D: NA; CDR3: CASSGERRDSPLHF; DNA: TGTGCCAGCAGCGGGGAGAGAAGAGATTCACCCCTCCACTTT
size: few; length: 12; V: TRBV6-4; J: TRBJ2-7; D: NA; CDR3: CASSDVTYEQYF; DNA: TGTGCCAGCAGTGATGTGACCTACGAGCAGTACTTC
size: NA; length: 16; V: TRBV6-9; J: TRBJ2-7; D: TRBD1; CDR3: CASSYQPGQGAYEQYF; DNA: TGTGCCAGCAGTTATCAGCCGGGACAGGGTGCCTACGAGCAGTACTTC
size: NA; length: 14; V: TRBV15; J: TRBJ1-6; D: NA; CDR3: CATSIRLMNSPLHF; DNA: TGTGCCACCAGCATAAGACTGATGAATTCACCCCTCCACTTT
size: once; length: 14; V: TRBV5-1; J: TRBJ1-2; D: NA; CDR3: CASSLDGGGNGYTF; DNA: TGCGCCAGCAGCTTGGACGGAGGGGGGAATGGCTACACCTTC
size: NA; length: 15; V: TRBV9; J: TRBJ1-3; D: NA; CDR3: CASSRLGVSGNTIYF; DNA: TGTGCCAGCAGCCGGTTGGGAGTCTCTGGAAACACCATATATTTT
size: NA; length: 15; V: TRBV7-2; J: TRBJ2-1; D: TRBD2; CDR3: CASSRSGGNYNEQFF; DNA: TGTGCCAGCAGCAGGAGCGGGGGGAACTACAATGAGCAGTTCTTC
size: NA; length: 17; V: TRBV30; J: TRBJ1-3; D: NA; CDR3: CAWSVTPGPRTGNTIYF; DNA: TGTGCCTGGAGTGTAACTCCGGGGCCACGAACTGGAAACACCATATATTTT
size: many; length: 14; V: TRBV4-3; J: TRBJ2-7; D: NA; CDR3: CASSQTTGIYEQYF; DNA: TGCGCCAGCAGCCAAACCACCGGGATCTACGAGCAGTACTTC
size: NA; length: 17; V: TRBV7-2; J: TRBJ2-3; D: TRBD2; CDR3: CASSIVASGGGGNTQYF; DNA: TGTGCCAGCAGCATAGTTGCTAGCGGGGGAGGGGGGAATACGCAGTATTTT
size: NA; length: 16; V: TRBV18; J: TRBJ2-5; D: NA; CDR3: CASSPRHEGQGETQYF; DNA: TGTGCCAGCTCACCCAGACACGAGGGGCAGGGAGAGACCCAGTACTTC
size: NA; length: 11; V: TRBV2; J: TRBJ2-2; D: NA; CDR3: CAMERGGELFF; DNA: TGTGCCATGGAGAGGGGAGGGGAGCTGTTTTTT